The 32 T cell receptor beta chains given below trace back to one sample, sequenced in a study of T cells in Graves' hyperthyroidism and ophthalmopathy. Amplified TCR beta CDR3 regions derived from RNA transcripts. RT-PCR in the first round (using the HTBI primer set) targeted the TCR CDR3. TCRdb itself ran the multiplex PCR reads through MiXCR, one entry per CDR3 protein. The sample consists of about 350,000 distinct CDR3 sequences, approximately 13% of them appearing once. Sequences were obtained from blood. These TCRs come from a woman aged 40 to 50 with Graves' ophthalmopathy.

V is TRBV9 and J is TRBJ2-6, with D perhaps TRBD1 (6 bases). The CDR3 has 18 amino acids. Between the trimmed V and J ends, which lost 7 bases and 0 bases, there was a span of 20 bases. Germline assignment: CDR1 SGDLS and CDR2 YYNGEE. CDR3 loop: CASSEGERPGSGANVLTF. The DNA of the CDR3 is TGTGCCAGCTCCGAGGGGGAACGCCCGGGCTCTGGGGCCAACGTCCTGACTTTC. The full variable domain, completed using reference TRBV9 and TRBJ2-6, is DSGVTQTPKHLITATGQRVTLRCSPRSGDLSVYWYQQSLDQGLQFLIQYYNGEERAKGNILERFSAQQFPDLHSELNLSSLELGDSALYFCASSEGERPGSGANVLTFGAGSRLTVL.

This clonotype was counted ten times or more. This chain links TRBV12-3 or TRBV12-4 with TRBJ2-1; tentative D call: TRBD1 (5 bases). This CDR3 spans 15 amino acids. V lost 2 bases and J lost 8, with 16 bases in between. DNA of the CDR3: TGTGCCAGCAGTTTACAGGGTCCCTCTTTGTATGAGCAGTTCTTC. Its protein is CASSLQGPSLYEQFF.

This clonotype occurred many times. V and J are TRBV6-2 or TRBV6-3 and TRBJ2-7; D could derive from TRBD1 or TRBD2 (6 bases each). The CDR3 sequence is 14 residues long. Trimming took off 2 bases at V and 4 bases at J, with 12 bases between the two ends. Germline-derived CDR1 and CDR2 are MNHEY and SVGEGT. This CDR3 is CASSYAGGRYEQYF. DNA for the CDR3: TGTGCCAGCAGTTACGCCGGGGGCCGTTACGAGCAGTACTTC.

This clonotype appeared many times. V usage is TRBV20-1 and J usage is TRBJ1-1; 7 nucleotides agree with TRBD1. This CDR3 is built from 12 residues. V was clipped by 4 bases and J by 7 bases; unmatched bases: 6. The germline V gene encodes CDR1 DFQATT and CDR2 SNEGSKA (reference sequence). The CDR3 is CSANFDRVEAFF. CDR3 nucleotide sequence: TGCAGTGCTAACTTCGACAGGGTTGAAGCTTTCTTT.

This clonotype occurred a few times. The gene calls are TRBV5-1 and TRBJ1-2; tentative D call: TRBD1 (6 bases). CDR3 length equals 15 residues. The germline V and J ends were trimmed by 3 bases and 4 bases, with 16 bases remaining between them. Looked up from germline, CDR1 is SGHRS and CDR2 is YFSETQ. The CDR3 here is CASSSRTEGPYGYTF. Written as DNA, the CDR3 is TGCGCCAGCAGCTCTAGGACAGAGGGGCCCTATGGCTACACCTTC.

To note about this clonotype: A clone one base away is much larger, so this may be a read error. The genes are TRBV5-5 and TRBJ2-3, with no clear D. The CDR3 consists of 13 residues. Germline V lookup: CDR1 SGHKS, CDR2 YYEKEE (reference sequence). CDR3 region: CASSFSTTDAQYF. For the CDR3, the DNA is TGTGCCAGCAGCTTTTCCACAACAGATGCGCAGTATTTT.

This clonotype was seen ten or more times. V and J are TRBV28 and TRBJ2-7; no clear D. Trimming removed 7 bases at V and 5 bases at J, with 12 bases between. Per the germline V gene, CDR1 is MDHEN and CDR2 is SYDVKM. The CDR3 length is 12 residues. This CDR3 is CASTPGYDEQYF. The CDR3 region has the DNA TGTGCCAGCACCCCCGGGTACGACGAGCAGTACTTC.

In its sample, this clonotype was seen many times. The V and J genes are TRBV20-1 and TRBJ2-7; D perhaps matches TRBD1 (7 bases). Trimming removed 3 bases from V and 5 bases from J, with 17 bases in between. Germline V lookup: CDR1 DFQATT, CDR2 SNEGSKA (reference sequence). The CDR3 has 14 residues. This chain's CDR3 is CSASRDSLANEQYF. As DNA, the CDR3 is TGCAGTGCTAGCCGGGACAGCCTAGCGAACGAGCAGTACTTC.

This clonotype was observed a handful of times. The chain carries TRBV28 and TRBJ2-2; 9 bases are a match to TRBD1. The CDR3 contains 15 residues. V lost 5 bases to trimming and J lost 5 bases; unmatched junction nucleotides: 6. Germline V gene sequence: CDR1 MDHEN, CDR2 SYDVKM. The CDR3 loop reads CASSMGQGGTGELFF. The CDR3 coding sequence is TGTGCCAGCAGTATGGGACAGGGCGGAACCGGGGAGCTGTTTTTT.

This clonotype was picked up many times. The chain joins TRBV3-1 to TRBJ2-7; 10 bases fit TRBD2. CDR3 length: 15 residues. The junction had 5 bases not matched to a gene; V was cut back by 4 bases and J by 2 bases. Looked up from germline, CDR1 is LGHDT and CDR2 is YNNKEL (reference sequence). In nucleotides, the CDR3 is TGTGCCAGCAGCCCTGGACTAGCGGAGGCCTACGAGCAGTACTTC. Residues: CASSPGLAEAYEQYF.

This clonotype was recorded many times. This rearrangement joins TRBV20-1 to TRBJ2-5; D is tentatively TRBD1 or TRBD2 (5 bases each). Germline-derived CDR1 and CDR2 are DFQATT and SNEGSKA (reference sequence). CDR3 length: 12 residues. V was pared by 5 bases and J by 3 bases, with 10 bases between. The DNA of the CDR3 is TGCAGTGCTTACGGGACCAAAGAGACCCAGTACTTC. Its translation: CSAYGTKETQYF.

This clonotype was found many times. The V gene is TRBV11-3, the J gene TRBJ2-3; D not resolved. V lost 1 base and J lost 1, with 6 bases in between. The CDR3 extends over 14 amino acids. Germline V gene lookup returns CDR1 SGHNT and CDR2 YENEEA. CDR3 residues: CASSLASGTDTQYF. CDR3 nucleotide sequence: TGTGCCAGCAGCTTAGCATCTGGCACAGATACGCAGTATTTT.

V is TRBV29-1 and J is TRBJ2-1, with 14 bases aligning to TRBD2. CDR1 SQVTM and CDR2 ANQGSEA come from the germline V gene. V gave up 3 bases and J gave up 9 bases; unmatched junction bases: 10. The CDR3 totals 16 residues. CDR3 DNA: TGCAGCGTTGATTGGGAGACTAGCGGGAGGGCCAGTGAGCAGTTCTTC. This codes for CSVDWETSGRASEQFF.

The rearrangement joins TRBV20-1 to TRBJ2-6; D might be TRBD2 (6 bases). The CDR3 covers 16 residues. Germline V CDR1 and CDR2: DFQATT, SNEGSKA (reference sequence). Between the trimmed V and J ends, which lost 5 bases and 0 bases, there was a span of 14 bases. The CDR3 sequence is CSAWDFQSSGANVLTF. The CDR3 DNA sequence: TGCAGTGCTTGGGACTTCCAATCCTCTGGGGCCAACGTCCTGACTTTC.

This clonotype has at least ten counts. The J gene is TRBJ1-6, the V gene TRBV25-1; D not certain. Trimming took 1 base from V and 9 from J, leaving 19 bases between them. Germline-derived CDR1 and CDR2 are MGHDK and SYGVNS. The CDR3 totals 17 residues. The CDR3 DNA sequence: TGTGCCAGCAGTGAATGGCGGGAAACCCCGGACGGTTCACCCCTCCACTTT. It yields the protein CASSEWRETPDGSPLHF.

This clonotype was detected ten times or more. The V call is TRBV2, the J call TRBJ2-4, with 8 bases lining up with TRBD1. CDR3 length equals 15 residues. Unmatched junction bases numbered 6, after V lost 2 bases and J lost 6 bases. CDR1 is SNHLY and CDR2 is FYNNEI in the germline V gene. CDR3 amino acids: CASSERTGLGNIQYF. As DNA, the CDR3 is TGTGCCAGCAGTGAAAGGACAGGGCTGGGAAACATTCAGTACTTC.

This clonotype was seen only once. This chain's CDR3 is CASSLASGGRRLFF. The CDR3 nucleotides are TGTGCCAGCAGCCTCGCCTCGGGGGGGCGTAGACTGTTTTTT. The rearrangement links TRBV7-2 to TRBJ1-4, with D possibly being TRBD1 (6 bases). The V end lost 5 bases, the J end lost 13 bases, and 20 bases lay between the germline ends. CDR3 size: 14 residues. The germline V gene encodes CDR1 SGHTA and CDR2 FQGNSA.

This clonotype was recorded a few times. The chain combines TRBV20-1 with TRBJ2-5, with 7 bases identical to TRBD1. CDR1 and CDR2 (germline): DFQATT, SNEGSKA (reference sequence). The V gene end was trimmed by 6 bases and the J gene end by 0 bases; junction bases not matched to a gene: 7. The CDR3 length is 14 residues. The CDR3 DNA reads TGCAGTGCCCACCAGGGGGTGTACCAAGAGACCCAGTACTTC. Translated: CSAHQGVYQETQYF.

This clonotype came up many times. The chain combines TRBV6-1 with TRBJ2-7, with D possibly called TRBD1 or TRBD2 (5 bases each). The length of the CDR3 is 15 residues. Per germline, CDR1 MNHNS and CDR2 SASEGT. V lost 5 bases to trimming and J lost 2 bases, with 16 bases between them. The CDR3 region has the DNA TGTGCCAGCAGTAAACGTAGAGGGGTCCCCTACGAGCAGTACTTC. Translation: CASSKRRGVPYEQYF.

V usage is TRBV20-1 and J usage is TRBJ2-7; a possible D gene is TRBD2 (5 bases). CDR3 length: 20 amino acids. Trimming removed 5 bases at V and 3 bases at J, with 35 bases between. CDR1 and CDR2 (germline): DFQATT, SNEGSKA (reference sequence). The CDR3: CSAPLPWAGTTGTSYYEQYF. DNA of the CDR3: TGCAGTGCTCCACTCCCCTGGGCGGGTACGACGGGTACCTCTTACTACGAGCAGTACTTC.

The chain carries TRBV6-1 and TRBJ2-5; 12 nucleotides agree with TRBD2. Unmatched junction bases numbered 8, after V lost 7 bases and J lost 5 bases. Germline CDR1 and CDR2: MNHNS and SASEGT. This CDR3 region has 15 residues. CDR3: CASNLAGGPGETQYF. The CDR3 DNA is TGTGCCAGCAACCTAGCGGGGGGGCCGGGGGAGACCCAGTACTTC.

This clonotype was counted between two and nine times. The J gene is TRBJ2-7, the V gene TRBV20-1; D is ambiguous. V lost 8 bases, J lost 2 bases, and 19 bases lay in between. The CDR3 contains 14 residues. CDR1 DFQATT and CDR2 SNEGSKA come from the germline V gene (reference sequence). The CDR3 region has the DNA TGCAGTTTCAGACCTCCCACTCGTCCCTACGAGCAGTACTTC. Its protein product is CSFRPPTRPYEQYF.

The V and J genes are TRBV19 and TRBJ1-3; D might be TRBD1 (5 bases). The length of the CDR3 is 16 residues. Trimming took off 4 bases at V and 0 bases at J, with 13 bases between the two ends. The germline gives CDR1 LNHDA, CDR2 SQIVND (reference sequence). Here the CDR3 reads CASSTDGHRSGNTIYF. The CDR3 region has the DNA TGTGCCAGTAGTACCGACGGACACCGCTCTGGAAACACCATATATTTT.

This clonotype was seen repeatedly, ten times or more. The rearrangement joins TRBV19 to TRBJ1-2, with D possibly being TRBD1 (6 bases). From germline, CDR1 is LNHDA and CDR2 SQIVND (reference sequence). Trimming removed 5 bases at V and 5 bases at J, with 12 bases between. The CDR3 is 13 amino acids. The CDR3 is CASSSQGLYGYTF. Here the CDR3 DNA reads TGTGCCAGTAGTTCCCAGGGGTTATATGGCTACACCTTC.

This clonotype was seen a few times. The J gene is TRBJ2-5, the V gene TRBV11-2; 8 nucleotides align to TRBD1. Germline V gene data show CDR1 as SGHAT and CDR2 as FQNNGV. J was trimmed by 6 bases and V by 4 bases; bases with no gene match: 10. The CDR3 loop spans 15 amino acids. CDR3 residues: CASSYRQGLGKTQYF. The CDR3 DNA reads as TGTGCCAGCAGCTACCGACAGGGGTTGGGGAAGACCCAGTACTTC.

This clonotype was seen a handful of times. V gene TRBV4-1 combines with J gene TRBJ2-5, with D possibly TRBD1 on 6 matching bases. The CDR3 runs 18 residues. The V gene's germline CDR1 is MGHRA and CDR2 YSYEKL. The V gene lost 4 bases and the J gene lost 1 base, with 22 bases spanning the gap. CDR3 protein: CASSPRENRAPFQETQYF. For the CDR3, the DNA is TGCGCCAGCAGCCCTAGAGAAAACAGGGCCCCTTTCCAAGAGACCCAGTACTTC.

CDR3 residues: CASSSGGTGNTIYF. The CDR3 DNA sequence: TGTGCCAGTAGTTCTGGCGGTACGGGAAACACCATATATTTT. The chain is built from TRBV19 and TRBJ1-3; D remains ambiguous. Per the germline V gene, CDR1 is LNHDA and CDR2 is SQIVND (reference sequence). The V gene lost 5 bases and the J gene lost 4 bases, with 12 bases spanning the gap. The CDR3 is 14 residues long.

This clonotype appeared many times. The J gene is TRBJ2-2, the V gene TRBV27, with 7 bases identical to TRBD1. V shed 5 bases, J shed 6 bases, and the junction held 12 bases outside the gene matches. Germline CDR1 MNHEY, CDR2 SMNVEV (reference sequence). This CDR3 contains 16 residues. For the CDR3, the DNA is TGTGCCAGCAGTCCCTTGACAGGGAAGGCTGCCGGGGAGCTGTTTTTT. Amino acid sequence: CASSPLTGKAAGELFF.

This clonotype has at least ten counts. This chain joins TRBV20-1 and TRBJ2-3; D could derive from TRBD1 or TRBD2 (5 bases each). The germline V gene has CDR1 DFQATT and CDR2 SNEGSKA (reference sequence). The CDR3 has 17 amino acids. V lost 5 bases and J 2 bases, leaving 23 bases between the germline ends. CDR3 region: CSAPPRGNSILTDTQYF. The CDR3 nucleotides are TGCAGTGCTCCACCCCGGGGCAACTCAATCCTCACAGATACGCAGTATTTT.

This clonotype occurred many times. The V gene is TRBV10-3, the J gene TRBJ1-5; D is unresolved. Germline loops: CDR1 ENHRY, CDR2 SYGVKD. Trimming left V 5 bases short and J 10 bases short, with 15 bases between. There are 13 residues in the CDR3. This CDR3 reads CAISIGTDPPQHF. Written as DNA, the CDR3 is TGTGCCATCAGTATCGGTACCGATCCCCCCCAGCATTTT.

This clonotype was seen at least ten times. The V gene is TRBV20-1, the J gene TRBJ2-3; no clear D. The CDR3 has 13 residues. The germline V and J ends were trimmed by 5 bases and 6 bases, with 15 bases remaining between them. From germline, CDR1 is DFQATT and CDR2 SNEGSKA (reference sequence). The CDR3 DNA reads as TGCAGTGCTGAGACTTACATGGGGGATACGCAGTATTTT. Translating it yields CSAETYMGDTQYF.

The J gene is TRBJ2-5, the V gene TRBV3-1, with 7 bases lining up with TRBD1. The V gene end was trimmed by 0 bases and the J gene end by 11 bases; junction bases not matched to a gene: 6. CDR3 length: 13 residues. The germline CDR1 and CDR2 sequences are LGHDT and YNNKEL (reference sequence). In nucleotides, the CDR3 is TGTGCCAGCAGCCAAGATTACAGGGGTCGTCAGTACTTC. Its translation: CASSQDYRGRQYF.